The 22 T cell receptor beta chains below come from one sample, sequenced in a study of high-grade serous ovarian cancer treatment subgroups (dated by TCRdb to the early 2020s). The tumor samples were collected prior to definitive surgery or chemotherapy. The method was the immunoSEQ multiplex PCR assay. This immuneACCESS table, as held by TCRdb, lists in-frame sequences with V and J called but not all clones. Of the missing ones, under half trace to an unresolved V gene in checked studies; the others have no known cause. The sample table records 3,500 to 4,500 clones; roughly three quarters of these occur just once. About 5.9% of the sample is held by the ten biggest clonotypes. The sample comprised tumor tissue. These receptors all stem from a human donor with high-grade serous ovarian cancer.

This clone has just one count. This chain connects TRBV5-6 to TRBJ2-5; the D call may be TRBD1 or TRBD2 (6 bases each). There are 15 residues in the CDR3. Trimming left V 3 bases short and J 4 bases short, with 16 bases between. Germline V gene data show CDR1 as SGHDT and CDR2 as YYEEEE. CDR3 sequence reads: CASSWGLALGETQYF. As DNA, the CDR3 is TGTGCCAGCAGCTGGGGGCTAGCGTTGGGAGAGACCCAGTACTTC.

V and J are TRBV20-1 and TRBJ1-1, with D unclear. The germline V gene encodes CDR1 DFQATT and CDR2 SNEGSKA (reference sequence). There are 11 residues in the CDR3. V was shortened by 7 bases and J by 7 bases, with 13 bases between the two germline ends. CDR3 region: CSVPRNLEAFF. Written as DNA, the CDR3 is TGCAGTGTCCCTAGGAACCTTGAAGCTTTCTTT.

This chain joins TRBV10-3 and TRBJ1-5, with D unresolved. With 0 bases removed from V and 10 bases from J, the gap between germline ends came to 10 bases. The CDR3 length is 13 residues. Germline V lookup: CDR1 ENHRY, CDR2 SYGVKD. The CDR3 sequence: CAISESGNSPQHF. The CDR3 DNA reads as TGTGCCATCAGTGAGTCGGGTAACAGTCCCCAGCATTTT.

The rearrangement links TRBV6-6 to TRBJ2-1; possible D gene TRBD1, 6 bases. The V end lost 6 bases, the J end lost 8 bases, and 20 bases lay between the germline ends. The CDR3 is made up of 15 amino acids. CDR1 MNHNY and CDR2 SVGAGI come from the germline V gene (reference sequence). The CDR3 reads CASRPVSGALYEQFF. The DNA for the CDR3 is TGTGCCAGCAGACCGGTGTCAGGGGCTTTGTATGAGCAGTTCTTC.

The chain couples TRBV6-5 to TRBJ1-2; D perhaps matches TRBD1 (5 bases). The V gene's germline CDR1 is MNHEY and CDR2 SVGAGI. The CDR3 consists of 14 residues. Trimming pared 6 bases from V and 4 bases from J, leaving 15 bases between. The CDR3: CASRFRQSPYGYTF. The DNA of the CDR3 is TGTGCCAGCAGATTCCGACAGTCACCCTATGGCTACACCTTC.

This clone turned up a few times. This chain connects TRBV7-6 to TRBJ2-3; 12 bases map to TRBD1. This CDR3 region has 15 residues. Trimming removed 5 bases from V and 5 bases from J; junction bases left unmatched: 5. Germline lookup yields CDR1 SGHVS and CDR2 FNYEAQ. The CDR3 nucleotides are TGTGCCAGCAGCCCTGGGACAGGGGGCAGAGATACGCAGTATTTT. It is translated as CASSPGTGGRDTQYF.

The V and J genes are TRBV6-6 and TRBJ1-5; 9 positions agree with TRBD1. The CDR3 consists of 15 residues. V lost 5 bases to trimming and J lost 5 bases; unmatched junction nucleotides: 7. The germline gives CDR1 MNHNY, CDR2 SVGAGI (reference sequence). CDR3 nucleotides: TGTGCCAGCAGTCCGGGACAGGGAAGACATCAGCCCCAGCATTTT. This sequence encodes CASSPGQGRHQPQHF.

In its sample, this clone was seen a few times. The rearrangement uses TRBV7-9 and TRBJ1-5; D is undetermined. Germline CDR1 is SEHNR and CDR2 is FQNEAQ (reference sequence). This CDR3 comprises 14 residues. The V end lost 5 bases, the J end lost 4 bases, and 12 bases lay between the germline ends. CDR3 loop: CASSLGQRNQPQHF. As DNA, the CDR3 is TGTGCCAGCAGCCTAGGGCAGAGAAATCAGCCCCAGCATTTT.

This chain joins TRBV11-2 and TRBJ1-2, with a weak D call TRBD1 (6 bases). Germline CDR1 reads SGHAT; CDR2 reads FQNNGV. The length of the CDR3 is 13 residues. The germline V and J ends were trimmed by 4 bases and 8 bases, with 14 bases remaining between them. CDR3 amino acids: CASSSVGRGGYTF. CDR3 nucleotides: TGTGCCAGCAGCTCCGTAGGCAGGGGCGGCTACACCTTC.

The chain couples TRBV19 to TRBJ1-4; D uncertain. Germline CDR1 and CDR2: LNHDA and SQIVND (reference sequence). The CDR3 loop spans 12 amino acids. Trimming took off 5 bases at V and 8 bases at J, with 9 bases between the two ends. As DNA, the CDR3 is TGTGCCAGTAGTCGCGATAGCGAAAAACTGTTTTTT. The encoded protein is CASSRDSEKLFF.

The rearrangement links TRBV30 to TRBJ2-1, with D tentatively TRBD2 (6 bases). The length of the CDR3 is 14 residues. Germline CDR1 and CDR2: GTSNPN and SVGIG (reference sequence). V lost 0 bases, J lost 6 bases, and 12 bases lay in between. CDR3 region: CAWSVSLAGNEQFF. The CDR3 bases are TGTGCCTGGAGTGTCTCACTAGCCGGCAATGAGCAGTTCTTC.

The gene calls are TRBV5-1 and TRBJ2-3; D gene unclear. This CDR3 is 15 amino acids long. Germline-derived CDR1 and CDR2 are SGHRS and YFSETQ. Trimming pared 4 bases from V and 1 base from J, leaving 13 bases between. The CDR3 coding sequence is TGCGCCAGCAGCCGCTTCCCCCGGGGCACAGATACGCAGTATTTT. Protein sequence: CASSRFPRGTDTQYF.

This rearrangement joins TRBV28 to TRBJ1-5; TRBD1 matches 7 bases. Germline assignment: CDR1 MDHEN and CDR2 SYDVKM. Trimming removed 5 bases from V and 3 bases from J; junction bases left unmatched: 7. The CDR3 totals 15 residues. CDR3 nucleotides: TGTGCCAGCAGTCCCCTGACAGGGAACAATCAGCCCCAGCATTTT. Protein: CASSPLTGNNQPQHF.

CDR3 loop: CASSLGTSGPLEDYEQYF. Written as DNA, the CDR3 is TGTGCCAGCAGCTTAGGGACTAGCGGGCCTTTGGAGGACTACGAGCAGTACTTC. V and J are TRBV7-8 and TRBJ2-7, with TRBD2 matching 11 bases. The CDR3 covers 18 residues. V was clipped by 1 base and J by 3 bases; unmatched bases: 11. The V gene's germline CDR1 is SGHVS and CDR2 FQNEAQ.

This clone has a handful of counts. The rearrangement links TRBV30 to TRBJ1-2; 8 positions match TRBD1. Germline lookup yields CDR1 GTSNPN and CDR2 SVGIG (reference sequence). J was trimmed by 6 bases and V by 5 bases; bases with no gene match: 5. CDR3 length: 12 amino acids. CDR3 residues: CAWSGQANGYTF. The DNA for the CDR3 is TGTGCCTGGTCGGGACAGGCGAATGGCTACACCTTC.

The chain links TRBV2 to TRBJ1-1; TRBD1 might be the D (5 bases). This CDR3 has 14 amino acids. The ends were cut back, 8 bases at V and 1 base at J, with 14 bases in the middle. The V gene's germline CDR1 is SNHLY and CDR2 FYNNEI. In DNA form, the CDR3 reads TGTGCCAGCTCACGAGGGACGGGGAACACTGAAGCTTTCTTT. It is translated as CASSRGTGNTEAFF.

The gene calls are TRBV30 and TRBJ1-3; D might be TRBD1 (5 bases). Trimming removed 1 base from V and 2 bases from J, with 12 bases in between. The length of the CDR3 is 15 residues. The germline V gene encodes CDR1 GTSNPN and CDR2 SVGIG (reference sequence). CDR3 in amino acids: CAWSGTGTPGNTIYF. The CDR3 DNA reads as TGTGCCTGGAGTGGCACAGGAACGCCTGGAAACACCATATATTTT.

V usage is TRBV7-3 and J usage is TRBJ2-3; possibly TRBD2 for D (6 bases). V lost 2 bases to trimming and J lost 7 bases, with 10 bases between them. Germline V gene data show CDR1 as SGHTA and CDR2 as FQGTGA. There are 13 residues in the CDR3. In nucleotides, the CDR3 is TGTGCCAGCAGCTTAGGAGGGGAAAATACGCAGTATTTT. Its protein product is CASSLGGENTQYF.

In DNA, the CDR3 is TGCGCCAGCAGCCTGCCTCAACCTTCGGGGGAGCTGTTTTTT. Its translation: CASSLPQPSGELFF. The chain uses TRBV4-1 and TRBJ2-2, with unresolved D. Germline V gives CDR1 MGHRA, CDR2 YSYEKL. V lost 4 bases to trimming and J lost 8 bases, with 14 bases between them. The CDR3 has 14 amino acids.

The chain links TRBV6-5 to TRBJ2-1; weak D call: TRBD2 (5 bases). CDR3 size: 12 residues. Deletions cut 8 bases from V and 9 bases from J, with 14 bases between. In germline, CDR1 is MNHEY, CDR2 SVGAGI. The CDR3 bases are TGTGCCAGCCGGGATTTCTTTGGTGAGCAGTTCTTC. This translates into CASRDFFGEQFF.

The chain has TRBV30 and TRBJ1-4, with D perhaps TRBD1 (5 bases). Trimming stripped 2 bases from V and 8 bases from J, with 12 bases between. The length of the CDR3 is 13 residues. Germline loops: CDR1 GTSNPN, CDR2 SVGIG (reference sequence). CDR3 coding DNA: TGTGCCTGGAGTCGGCTCGGGGACGAAAAACTGTTTTTT. Residues: CAWSRLGDEKLFF.

The V gene is TRBV6-1, the J gene TRBJ2-2, with TRBD2 matching 12 bases. J was trimmed by 6 bases and V by 8 bases; bases with no gene match: 7. Germline V CDR1 and CDR2: MNHNS, SASEGT. The CDR3 covers 15 residues. The CDR3 protein is CASRGLAGSSGELFF. As DNA, the CDR3 is TGTGCCAGCCGAGGACTAGCGGGGTCTTCCGGGGAGCTGTTTTTT.